This T cell receptor beta chain originates from a study of blood T cell repertoires in COVID-19. As for the study in general: Acute and convalescent COVID-19 samples came from the United States, Italy and Spain. Sample material is recorded as cDNA or gDNA derived from T cells, B-cell-depleted T cells, or PBMCs.

Original methodology: Nucleated cell counts were estimated from reference gene primer amplification. The method was immunoSEQ multiplex PCR; TCRdb's version includes in-frame clones alone and lacks a portion of them. From that table come the V and J calls and clone size; the DNA was used to work out D and trimming. The sample yields roughly 100,000 clones, 88% seen once. The receptor was isolated from a human donor in a cohort sampled during active COVID-19. Material for sequencing was peripheral blood.

The CDR3 region has the DNA TGTGCCATCAGTGAATTCCGGGACAGGGGCCCAGATACGCAGTATTTT. Protein: CAISEFRDRGPDTQYF. The rearrangement joins TRBV10-3 to TRBJ2-3, with 10 bases identical to TRBD1. The V gene end was trimmed by 3 bases and the J gene end by 4 bases; junction bases not matched to a gene: 7. The germline CDR1 and CDR2 sequences are ENHRY and SYGVKD. The CDR3 sequence is 16 residues long.